These T cell receptor beta chains were read from a single sample in a study of blood T cell repertoires in COVID-19. The table came from immunoSEQ multiplex PCR; TCRdb's copy has only in-frame clones and leaves some out. The sample shows a few hundred thousand clones, around 84% of them seen only once. The sequencing sample was made of peripheral blood. Every receptor here comes from an older woman who had recovered from COVID-19. Each CDR3 is given with its conserved first and last residue. The D gene is left open where the match is weak. Clone sizes are given selectively: once, few, many, or a class where the clone is expanded.

d_gene	v_gene	j_gene	abundance	CDR3nt	CDR3aa
TRBD1	TRBV6-2/TRBV6-3	TRBJ1-2	few	TGTGCCAGCAGTCCCAGGGGGCGCGGCTACACCTTC	CASSPRGRGYTF
TRBD1	TRBV5-1	TRBJ2-1	.	TGCGCCAGCAGCTTGGGACAGGGAATGCACAATGAGCAGTTCTTC	CASSLGQGMHNEQFF
TRBD1	TRBV27	TRBJ2-7	.	TGTGCCAGCAGCCCGGGACAGTCCTACGAGCAGTACTTC	CASSPGQSYEQYF
.	TRBV5-4	TRBJ2-5	.	TGTGCCAGCAGCGCGGGACGGTCCCAAGAGACCCAGTACTTC	CASSAGRSQETQYF
TRBD1	TRBV30	TRBJ1-6	.	TGTGCCTGGAGCCCTACCGGGCAGGGGGATAATTCACCCCTCCACTTT	CAWSPTGQGDNSPLHF
.	TRBV30	TRBJ2-7	.	TGTGCCTGGACTACCCAATCCTACGAGCAGTACTTC	CAWTTQSYEQYF
.	TRBV6-5	TRBJ1-2	.	TGTGCCAGCAGTTACTCCGGGGCTAACTATGGCTACACCTTC	CASSYSGANYGYTF
.	TRBV5-1	TRBJ1-3	.	TGCGCCAGCAGGGACAGTCCTGGAAACACCATATATTTT	CASRDSPGNTIYF
.	TRBV18	TRBJ1-5	.	TGTGCCAGCTCACCATCCGGGGGCAATCAGCCCCAGCATTTT	CASSPSGGNQPQHF
TRBD1	TRBV5-1	TRBJ2-3	.	TGCGCCAGCAGCTTGGGGGGACAGGGATACACAGATACGCAGTATTTT	CASSLGGQGYTDTQYF
.	TRBV7-8	TRBJ1-4	.	TGTGCCAGCAGCTTCGGGGGAAATGAAAAACTGTTTTTT	CASSFGGNEKLFF
TRBD1	TRBV19	TRBJ1-5	.	TGTGCCAGTACGAGGACAGGGGATACTCAGCCCCAGCATTTT	CASTRTGDTQPQHF
TRBD2	TRBV28	TRBJ2-7	.	TGTGCCAGCAGTTTACGGCTAGCGGGGGGCTACGAGCAGTACTTC	CASSLRLAGGYEQYF